These T cell receptor beta chains were read from a single sample in a study of T-cell reconstitution after alpha-beta-depleted transplantation in children. TCRdb ran MiXCR on the PCR reads and lists one entry per CDR3 protein. This repertoire shows 350,000 to 400,000 distinct CDR3 sequences, about an eighth found once; its top ten account for about 4.5%. Sequences were derived from PBMCs, sampled from the stem cell graft. All receptors come from a human donor who donated a stem cell graft to a child with Fanconi anemia. Each CDR3 is given with its conserved first and last residue. The D gene is left open where the match is weak. Expanded clones are given a class, and other clones once, few, many or no size at all.

CDR3aa: CASSLATGGLTGNQPQHF
CDR3nt: TGTGCCAGCAGTTTAGCGACAGGGGGCTTGACGGGCAATCAGCCCCAGCATTTT
j_gene: TRBJ1-5
v_gene: TRBV28
d_gene: TRBD1
abundance: few

CDR3aa: CASSQGFSGGAQDTQYF
CDR3nt: TGCGCCAGCAGCCAAGGGTTTAGCGGGGGGGCCCAAGATACGCAGTATTTT
j_gene: TRBJ2-3
v_gene: TRBV4-3
d_gene: TRBD2
abundance: few

CDR3aa: CASKGSLSSDTQYF
CDR3nt: TGTGCCAGCAAGGGGTCTTTAAGCTCAGATACGCAGTATTTT
j_gene: TRBJ2-3
v_gene: TRBV2
d_gene: NA
abundance: NA

CDR3aa: CASAGTLSYNEQFF
CDR3nt: TGCGCCAGCGCGGGCACCCTCTCCTACAATGAGCAGTTCTTC
j_gene: TRBJ2-1
v_gene: TRBV5-1
d_gene: NA
abundance: NA

CDR3aa: CASSLWDRDRNEQFF
CDR3nt: TGTGCCAGCAGCCTGTGGGACAGGGATAGGAATGAGCAGTTCTTC
j_gene: TRBJ2-1
v_gene: TRBV13
d_gene: TRBD1
abundance: NA

CDR3aa: CATSRDPSRALYGYTF
CDR3nt: TGTGCCACCAGCAGAGATCCCTCTCGTGCCCTCTATGGCTACACCTTC
j_gene: TRBJ1-2
v_gene: TRBV15
d_gene: NA
abundance: many

CDR3aa: CASSLAGRALHGYTF
CDR3nt: TGTGCCAGCAGCTTAGCCGGCAGGGCCCTTCATGGCTACACCTTC
j_gene: TRBJ1-2
v_gene: TRBV7-9
d_gene: NA
abundance: many

CDR3aa: CASSRGQGGNIQYF
CDR3nt: TGCGCCAGCAGCCGGGGACAGGGGGGGAACATTCAGTACTTC
j_gene: TRBJ2-4
v_gene: TRBV4-3
d_gene: TRBD1
abundance: NA

CDR3aa: CASSITGSSYNEQFF
CDR3nt: TGTGCCAGCAGTATCACAGGAAGCTCCTACAATGAGCAGTTCTTC
j_gene: TRBJ2-1
v_gene: TRBV27
d_gene: NA
abundance: few

CDR3aa: CASSSRTSGGNEQFF
CDR3nt: TGTGCCAGCAGCTCCCGGACTAGCGGGGGGAATGAGCAGTTCTTC
j_gene: TRBJ2-1
v_gene: TRBV7-2
d_gene: TRBD2
abundance: few

CDR3aa: CASTWGGNTDAQYF
CDR3nt: TGTGCCAGCACCTGGGGGGGGAACACAGATGCGCAGTATTTT
j_gene: TRBJ2-3
v_gene: TRBV28
d_gene: TRBD2
abundance: NA

CDR3aa: CAISLMRLAGPSSYNEQFF
CDR3nt: TGTGCCATCAGTTTAATGCGACTAGCGGGGCCGAGCTCCTACAATGAGCAGTTCTTC
j_gene: TRBJ2-1
v_gene: TRBV10-3
d_gene: TRBD2
abundance: NA

CDR3aa: CASRLDRANTEAFF
CDR3nt: TGTGCCAGCCGACTGGACAGGGCGAACACTGAAGCTTTCTTT
j_gene: TRBJ1-1
v_gene: TRBV6-1
d_gene: TRBD1
abundance: NA

CDR3aa: CASSFSVRHNEQFF
CDR3nt: TGTGCCAGCAGTTTCAGCGTAAGACATAATGAGCAGTTCTTC
j_gene: TRBJ2-1
v_gene: TRBV12-3/TRBV12-4
d_gene: NA
abundance: NA

CDR3aa: CASSLSGGQSTDTQYF
CDR3nt: TGTGCCAGCAGCCTCTCGGGGGGACAGTCCACAGATACGCAGTATTTT
j_gene: TRBJ2-3
v_gene: TRBV5-5
d_gene: NA
abundance: NA